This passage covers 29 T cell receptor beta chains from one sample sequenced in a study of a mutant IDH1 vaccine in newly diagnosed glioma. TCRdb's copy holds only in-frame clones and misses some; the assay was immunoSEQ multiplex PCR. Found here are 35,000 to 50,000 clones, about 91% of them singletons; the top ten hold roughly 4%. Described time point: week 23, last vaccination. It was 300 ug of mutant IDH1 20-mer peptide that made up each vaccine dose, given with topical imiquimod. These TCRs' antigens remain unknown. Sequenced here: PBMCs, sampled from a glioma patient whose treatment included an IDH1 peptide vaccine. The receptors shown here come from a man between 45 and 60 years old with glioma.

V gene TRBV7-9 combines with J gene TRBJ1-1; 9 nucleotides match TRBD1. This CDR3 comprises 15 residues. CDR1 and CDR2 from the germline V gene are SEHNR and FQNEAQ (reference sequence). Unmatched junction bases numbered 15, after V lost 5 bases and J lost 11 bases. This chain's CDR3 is CASSGSGGDREEAFF. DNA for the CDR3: TGTGCCAGCAGCGGCAGCGGAGGGGACAGGGAGGAGGCTTTCTTT.

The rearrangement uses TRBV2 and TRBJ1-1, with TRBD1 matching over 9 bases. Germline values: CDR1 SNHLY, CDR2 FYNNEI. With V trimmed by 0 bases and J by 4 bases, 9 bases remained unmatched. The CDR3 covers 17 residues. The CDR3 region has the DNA TGTGCCAGCAGTGAAGCGCTTTTGCAACAGGGGGCCACTGAAGCTTTCTTT. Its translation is CASSEALLQQGATEAFF.

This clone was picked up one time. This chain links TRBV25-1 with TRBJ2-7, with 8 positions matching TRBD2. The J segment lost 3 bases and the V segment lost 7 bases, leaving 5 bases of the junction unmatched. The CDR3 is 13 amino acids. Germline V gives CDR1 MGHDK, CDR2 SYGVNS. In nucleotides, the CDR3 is TGTGCCAGCAACACGGGAGGGCTCTACGAGCAGTACTTC. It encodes CASNTGGLYEQYF.

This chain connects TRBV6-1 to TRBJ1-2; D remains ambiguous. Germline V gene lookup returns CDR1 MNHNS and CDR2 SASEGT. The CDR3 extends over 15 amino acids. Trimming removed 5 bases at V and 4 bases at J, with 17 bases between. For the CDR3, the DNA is TGTGCCAGCAGTCCACGCGACGGGCCCGGCTATGGCTACACCTTC. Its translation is CASSPRDGPGYGYTF.

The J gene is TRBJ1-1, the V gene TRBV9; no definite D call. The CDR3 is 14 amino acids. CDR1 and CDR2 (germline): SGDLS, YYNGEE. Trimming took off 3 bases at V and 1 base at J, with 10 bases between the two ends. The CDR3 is CASSGVSANTEAFF. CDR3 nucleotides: TGTGCCAGCAGCGGGGTCTCGGCGAACACTGAAGCTTTCTTT.

The CDR3: CASSTGQGRNEKLFF. In DNA form, the CDR3 reads TGTGCCAGCAGTACGGGACAGGGGCGGAATGAAAAACTGTTTTTT. The rearrangement uses TRBV2 and TRBJ1-4, with 10 positions matching TRBD1. The CDR3 has 15 amino acids. The ends lost 5 bases at V and 5 bases at J; junction bases unmatched: 5. From germline, CDR1 is SNHLY and CDR2 FYNNEI.

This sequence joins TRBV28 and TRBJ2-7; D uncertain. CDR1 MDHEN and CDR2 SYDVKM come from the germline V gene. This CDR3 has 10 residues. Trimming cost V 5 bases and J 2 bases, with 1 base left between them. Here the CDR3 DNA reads TGTGCCAGCAGTGCCTACGAGCAGTACTTC. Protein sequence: CASSAYEQYF.

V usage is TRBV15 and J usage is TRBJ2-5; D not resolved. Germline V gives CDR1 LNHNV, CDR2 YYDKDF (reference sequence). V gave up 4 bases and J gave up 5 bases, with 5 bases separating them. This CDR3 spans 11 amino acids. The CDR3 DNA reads TGTGCCACCAGCATTAGGGAGACCCAGTACTTC. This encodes CATSIRETQYF.

In DNA, the CDR3 is TGTGCCCGTCTAACAAACGCGGGGGCCGGGTACTATGGCTACACCTTC. It yields the protein CARLTNAGAGYYGYTF. V is TRBV11-2 and J is TRBJ1-2; possible D gene TRBD1, 6 bases. V was pared by 11 bases and J by 3 bases, with 25 bases between. This CDR3 has 16 amino acids. In germline, CDR1 is SGHAT, CDR2 FQNNGV.

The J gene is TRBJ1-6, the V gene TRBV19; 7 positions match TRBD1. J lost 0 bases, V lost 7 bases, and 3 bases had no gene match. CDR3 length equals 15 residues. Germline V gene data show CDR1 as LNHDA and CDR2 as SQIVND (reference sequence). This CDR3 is CASTDRDSYNSPLHF. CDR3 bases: TGTGCCAGTACCGACAGGGACTCCTATAATTCACCCCTCCACTTT. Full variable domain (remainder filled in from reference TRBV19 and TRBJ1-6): DGGITQSPKYLFRKEGQNVTLSCEQNLNHDAMYWYRQDPGQGLRLIYYSQIVNDFQKGDIAEGYSVSREKKESFPLTVTSAQKNPTAFYLCASTDRDSYNSPLHFGNGTRLTVT.

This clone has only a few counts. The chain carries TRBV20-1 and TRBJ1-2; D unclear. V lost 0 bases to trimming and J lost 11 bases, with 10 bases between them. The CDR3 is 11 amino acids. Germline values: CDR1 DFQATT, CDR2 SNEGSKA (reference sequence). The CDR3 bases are TGCAGTGCTAGAGATGATTTCTTTTACACCTTC. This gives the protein CSARDDFFYTF.

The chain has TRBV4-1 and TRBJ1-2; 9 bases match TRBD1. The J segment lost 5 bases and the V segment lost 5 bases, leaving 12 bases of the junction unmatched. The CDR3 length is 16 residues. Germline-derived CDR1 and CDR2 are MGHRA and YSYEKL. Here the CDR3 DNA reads TGCGCCAGCAGCGAGGTGCGGGGACAGGGAAAGTATGGCTACACCTTC. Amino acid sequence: CASSEVRGQGKYGYTF.

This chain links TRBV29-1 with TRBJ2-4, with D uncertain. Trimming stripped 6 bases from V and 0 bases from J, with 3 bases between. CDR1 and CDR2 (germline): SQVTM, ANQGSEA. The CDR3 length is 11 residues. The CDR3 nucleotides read TGCAGCGTGTTAGCCAAAAACATTCAGTACTTC. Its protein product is CSVLAKNIQYF.

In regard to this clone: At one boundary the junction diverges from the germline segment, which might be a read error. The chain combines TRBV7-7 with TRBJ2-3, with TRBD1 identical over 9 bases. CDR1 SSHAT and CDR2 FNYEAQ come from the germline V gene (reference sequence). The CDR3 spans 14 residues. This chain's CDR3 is CASSPGQGTDTQYF. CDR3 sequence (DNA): TGTGCTAGCAGCCCGGGACAGGGAACAGATACGCAGTATTTT.

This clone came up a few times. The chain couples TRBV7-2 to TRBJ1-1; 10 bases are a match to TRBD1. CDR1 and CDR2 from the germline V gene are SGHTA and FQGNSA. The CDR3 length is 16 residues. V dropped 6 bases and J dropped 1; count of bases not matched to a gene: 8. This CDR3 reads CASRQTGGNANTEAFF. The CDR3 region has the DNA TGTGCCAGCAGACAGACAGGGGGCAACGCGAACACTGAAGCTTTCTTT.

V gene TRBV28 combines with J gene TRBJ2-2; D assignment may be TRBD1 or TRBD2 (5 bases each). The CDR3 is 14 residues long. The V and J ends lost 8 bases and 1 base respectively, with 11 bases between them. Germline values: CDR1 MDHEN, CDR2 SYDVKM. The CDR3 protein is CASRRGGNTGELFF. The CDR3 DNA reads TGTGCCAGCCGTCGGGGCGGGAACACCGGGGAGCTGTTTTTT.

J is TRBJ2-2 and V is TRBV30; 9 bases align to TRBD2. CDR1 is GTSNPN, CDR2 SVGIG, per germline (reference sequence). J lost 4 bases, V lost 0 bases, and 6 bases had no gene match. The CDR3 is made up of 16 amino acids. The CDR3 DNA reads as TGTGCCTGGAGTGTAATTGCGGGGGGGACCACCGGGGAGCTGTTTTTT. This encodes CAWSVIAGGTTGELFF. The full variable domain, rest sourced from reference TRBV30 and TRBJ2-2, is SQTIHQWPATLVQPVGSPLSLECTVEGTSNPNLYWYRQAAGRGLQLLFYSVGIGQISSEVPQNLSASRPQDRQFILSSKKLLLSDSGFYLCAWSVIAGGTTGELFFGEGSRLTVL.

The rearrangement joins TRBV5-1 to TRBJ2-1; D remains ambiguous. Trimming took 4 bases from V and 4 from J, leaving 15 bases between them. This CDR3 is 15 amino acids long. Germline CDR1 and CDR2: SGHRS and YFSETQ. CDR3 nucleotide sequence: TGCGCCAGCAGCCTTGAAGGTGGGGAATACAATGAGCAGTTCTTC. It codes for CASSLEGGEYNEQFF.

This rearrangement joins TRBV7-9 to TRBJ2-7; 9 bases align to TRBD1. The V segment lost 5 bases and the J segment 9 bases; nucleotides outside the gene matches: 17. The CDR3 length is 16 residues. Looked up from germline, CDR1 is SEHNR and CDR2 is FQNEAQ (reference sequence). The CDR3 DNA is TGTGCCAGCAGCCCACAACTCGGGACAGGGAGGACCCTGCAGTACTTC. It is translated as CASSPQLGTGRTLQYF.

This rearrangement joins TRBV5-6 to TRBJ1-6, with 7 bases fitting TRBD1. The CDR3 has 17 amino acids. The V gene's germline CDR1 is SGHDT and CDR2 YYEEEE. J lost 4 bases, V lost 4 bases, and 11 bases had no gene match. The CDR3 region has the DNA TGTGCCAGCAGCCTTATTGACAGGGTGGGGTATAATTCACCCCTCCACTTT. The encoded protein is CASSLIDRVGYNSPLHF.

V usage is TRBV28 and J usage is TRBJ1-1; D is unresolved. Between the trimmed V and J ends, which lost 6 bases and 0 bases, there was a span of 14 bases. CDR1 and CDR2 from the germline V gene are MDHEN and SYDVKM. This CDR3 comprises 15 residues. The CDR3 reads CASSPIDRLNTEAFF. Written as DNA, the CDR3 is TGTGCCAGCAGCCCCATTGATCGATTGAACACTGAAGCTTTCTTT.

The DNA of the CDR3 is TGTGCCAGCAGCTTGCCCGGGACAGTCGGCTACGAGCAGTACTTC. Amino acid sequence: CASSLPGTVGYEQYF. The chain carries TRBV5-4 and TRBJ2-7; TRBD1 aligns across 7 bases. V shed 1 base and J 3 bases; nucleotides not matched to a gene: 7. This CDR3 is built from 15 residues. Germline values: CDR1 SGHNT, CDR2 YYREEE (reference sequence).

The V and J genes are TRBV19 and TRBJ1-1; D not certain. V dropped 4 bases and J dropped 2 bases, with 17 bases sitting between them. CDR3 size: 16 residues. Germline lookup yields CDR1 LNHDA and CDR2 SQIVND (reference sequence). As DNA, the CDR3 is TGTGCCAGTAGTAAAAAAAGAGGCAGTCCTAACACTGAAGCTTTCTTT. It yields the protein CASSKKRGSPNTEAFF.

For the CDR3, the DNA is TGTGCTACCACCCCGGCAGTTACCAGGGCAGATACGCAGTATTTT. Translating gives CATTPAVTRADTQYF. The chain employs TRBV6-1 and TRBJ2-3; D possibly corresponds to TRBD1 (5 bases). There are 15 residues in the CDR3. The germline gives CDR1 MNHNS, CDR2 SASEGT.

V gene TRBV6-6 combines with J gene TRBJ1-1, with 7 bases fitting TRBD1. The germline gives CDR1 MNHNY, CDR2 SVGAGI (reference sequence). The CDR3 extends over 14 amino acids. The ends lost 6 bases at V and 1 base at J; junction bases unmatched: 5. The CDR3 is CASSARTGNTEAFF. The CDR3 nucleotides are TGTGCCAGCAGCGCCCGGACAGGGAACACTGAAGCTTTCTTT.

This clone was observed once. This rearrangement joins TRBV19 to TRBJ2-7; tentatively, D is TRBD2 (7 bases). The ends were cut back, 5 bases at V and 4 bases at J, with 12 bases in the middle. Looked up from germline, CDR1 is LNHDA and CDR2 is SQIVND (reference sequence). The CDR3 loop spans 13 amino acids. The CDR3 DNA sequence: TGTGCCAGTAGTGGGGGGGGGCCTTACGAGCAGTACTTC. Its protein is CASSGGGPYEQYF.

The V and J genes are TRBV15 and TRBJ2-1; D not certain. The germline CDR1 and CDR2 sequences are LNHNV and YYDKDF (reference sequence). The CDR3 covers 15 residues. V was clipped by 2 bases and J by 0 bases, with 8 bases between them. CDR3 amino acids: CATSRHYSSYNEQFF. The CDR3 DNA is TGTGCCACCAGCAGACACTATAGCTCCTACAATGAGCAGTTCTTC.

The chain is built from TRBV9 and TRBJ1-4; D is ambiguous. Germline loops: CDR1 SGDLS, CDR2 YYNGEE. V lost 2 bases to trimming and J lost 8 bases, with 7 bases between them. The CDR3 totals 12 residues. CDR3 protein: CASSVHGEKLFF. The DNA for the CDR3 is TGTGCCAGCAGCGTCCACGGCGAAAAACTGTTTTTT.

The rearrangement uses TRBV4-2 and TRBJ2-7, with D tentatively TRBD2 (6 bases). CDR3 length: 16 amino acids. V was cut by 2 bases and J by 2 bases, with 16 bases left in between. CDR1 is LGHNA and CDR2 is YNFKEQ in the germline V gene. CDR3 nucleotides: TGTGCCAGCAGCCAACGGGCAGGCGGGGCTACCTACGAGCAGTACTTC. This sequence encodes CASSQRAGGATYEQYF.